This is a list of T cell receptor beta chains from one sample in a study of cytomegalovirus exposure and HLA in healthy donors. Assay used: immunoSEQ multiplex PCR; TCRdb lists only in-frame clones, some missing. In the table there are approximately 210,000 clones, about 83% of which are singletons. The sequenced sample was PBMCs. Every receptor here comes from a woman between 50 and 59 years old in good health and CMV-seropositive. Each CDR3 is given without its conserved first and last residue. Only part of the rows carry a size: once, few, many, or a class if the clone is expanded.

v_call: TRBV7-9
clone_size: .
cdr3_aa: ASSLIGQANYGYT

v_call: TRBV29-1
clone_size: .
cdr3_aa: SFRDRGRETQY

v_call: TRBV4-2
clone_size: .
cdr3_aa: ASSPRRGGAVSYNEQF

v_call: TRBV19
clone_size: .
cdr3_aa: ASTQGMLSNEKLF

v_call: TRBV28
clone_size: .
cdr3_aa: ASSWDRSYEQY

v_call: TRBV30
clone_size: once
cdr3_aa: AWRGRGNQPQH

v_call: TRBV5-1
clone_size: once
cdr3_aa: ASSLFTSSYEQY

v_call: TRBV19
clone_size: .
cdr3_aa: ASSKALARGGYT

v_call: TRBV5-1
clone_size: once
cdr3_aa: ASSFTGGSNQPQH

v_call: TRBV5-6
clone_size: .
cdr3_aa: ASSFGRNTGELF

v_call: TRBV19
clone_size: .
cdr3_aa: ASSMLARTDTQY

v_call: TRBV5-1
clone_size: .
cdr3_aa: ASSPTTDRSDYGYT

v_call: TRBV13
clone_size: .
cdr3_aa: AGSPSYGYT

v_call: TRBV19
clone_size: .
cdr3_aa: ASSIMGLANYEQY

v_call: TRBV27
clone_size: .
cdr3_aa: ASPVQGLVETQY

v_call: TRBV29-1
clone_size: .
cdr3_aa: SVGRYAQGYEQY

v_call: TRBV7-2
clone_size: .
cdr3_aa: ASSQGDRIYEQY

v_call: TRBV7-2
clone_size: .
cdr3_aa: ASSPTGDLFQETQY

v_call: TRBV5-8
clone_size: few
cdr3_aa: ASSRLDTEAF

v_call: TRBV6-1
clone_size: .
cdr3_aa: ASSAGFSNQPQH

v_call: TRBV30
clone_size: .
cdr3_aa: AWSPGAGNTIY

v_call: TRBV6-1
clone_size: .
cdr3_aa: ASSDSAGALILDTQY

v_call: TRBV30
clone_size: .
cdr3_aa: AWSPTPPETQY

v_call: TRBV6-5
clone_size: .
cdr3_aa: ASSSGTVNSPLH

v_call: TRBV11-3
clone_size: .
cdr3_aa: ASSFRGRAEAF

v_call: TRBV9
clone_size: .
cdr3_aa: ASSVGPGEMYEQY

v_call: TRBV19
clone_size: .
cdr3_aa: ASSITSARGTQY

v_call: TRBV9
clone_size: .
cdr3_aa: ASSAGGRGNTEAF

v_call: TRBV5-1
clone_size: .
cdr3_aa: ASSDAGSTEAF

v_call: TRBV7-2
clone_size: once
cdr3_aa: ASSLGQPRSEAF

v_call: TRBV7-2
clone_size: once
cdr3_aa: ASSSYEKLF

v_call: TRBV6-5
clone_size: .
cdr3_aa: ASGDSYNSPLH

v_call: TRBV5-4
clone_size: .
cdr3_aa: ASSSPTGEREKLF

v_call: TRBV30
clone_size: .
cdr3_aa: AWSGGDRGTYEQY

v_call: TRBV5-4
clone_size: .
cdr3_aa: ASSQIFGQADTGELF

v_call: TRBV27
clone_size: few
cdr3_aa: ASSPPHGRGEKLF

v_call: TRBV27
clone_size: .
cdr3_aa: ASSPTPGQGAYEQY

v_call: TRBV7-2
clone_size: .
cdr3_aa: ASSLRPRKDTQY

v_call: TRBV6-1
clone_size: .
cdr3_aa: ASSEKQGASDTQY

v_call: TRBV4-2
clone_size: .
cdr3_aa: ASSQDRGRLVQY

v_call: TRBV6-1
clone_size: .
cdr3_aa: ASRRQGSSYNEQF

v_call: TRBV6-1
clone_size: few
cdr3_aa: ASLRQAYFSYEQY

v_call: TRBV27
clone_size: .
cdr3_aa: ASSSNRVLYGYT